These 18 T cell receptor beta chains share one sample of origin, sequenced in a study of CD8+CD57+ T cells in acquired aplastic anemia. For sequencing, patients were chosen who had shown expansion of CD8+CD57+ cells by flow cytometry. The template for TCR beta VDJ and CDR3 sequence profiling was genomic DNA. TCRdb recomputed calls from the reads with MiXCR, one row per CDR3 protein. The sample carries 210,000 or so distinct CDR3 sequences, about half recorded once. The sequenced sample was sorted CD4+, CD8+, or CD8+CD57+ T cells (not recorded which) from PBMCs. The receptors were sampled from a human donor with aplastic anemia.

This clonotype was detected ten times or more. CDR3 loop: CSVETPADTQYF. As DNA, the CDR3 is TGCAGCGTTGAAACACCGGCAGATACGCAGTATTTT. This chain connects TRBV29-1 to TRBJ2-3, with D hard to call. Trimming cost V 2 bases and J 4 bases, with 7 bases left between them. The germline gives CDR1 SQVTM, CDR2 ANQGSEA. This CDR3 is 12 amino acids long.

The V call is TRBV20-1, the J call TRBJ1-6; 9 nucleotides match TRBD1. V lost 3 bases and J lost 7; bases outside the gene matches: 4. The CDR3 extends over 14 amino acids. Germline values: CDR1 DFQATT, CDR2 SNEGSKA (reference sequence). This CDR3 is CSASPGTGNSPLHF. The CDR3 DNA is TGCAGTGCTAGCCCCGGGACAGGGAATTCACCCCTCCACTTT.

The gene calls are TRBV11-3 and TRBJ1-2, with D possibly matching TRBD1 (5 bases). Germline V CDR1 and CDR2: SGHNT, YENEEA. The CDR3 runs to 15 residues. The V end was cut by 4 bases, the J end by 8 bases, with 20 bases between. This CDR3 is CASSCGRGGIYGYTF. DNA for the CDR3: TGTGCCAGCAGCTGCGGCCGGGGGGGGATCTACGGCTACACCTTC.

As to this clonotype: A clone one base away is much larger, so this may be a read error. The V and J genes are TRBV10-3 and TRBJ1-2, with 8 bases that match TRBD1. The V gene's germline CDR1 is ENHRY and CDR2 SYGVKD. The CDR3 sequence is 12 residues long. The CDR3 here is CASTADRGSYAF. CDR3 nucleotides: TGTGCCAGCACCGCCGACAGGGGAAGCTACGCCTTC.

This clonotype appeared many times. This chain links TRBV5-1 with TRBJ2-3; the match to TRBD2 covers 11 bases. J was trimmed by 4 bases and V by 2 bases; bases with no gene match: 6. The CDR3 loop spans 16 amino acids. Germline values: CDR1 SGHRS, CDR2 YFSETQ. The CDR3, as DNA: TGCGCCAGCAGCTTCGCCGGGACTAGCGGAGCAGATACGCAGTATTTT. Protein sequence: CASSFAGTSGADTQYF. The full variable domain, with the rest looked up from reference TRBV5-1 and TRBJ2-3, is KAGVTQTPRYLIKTRGQQVTLSCSPISGHRSVSWYQQTPGQGLQFLFEYFSETQRNKGNFPGRFSGRQFSNSRSEMNVSTLELGDSALYLCASSFAGTSGADTQYFGPGTRLTVL.

About this clonotype: Possible read error: a much larger clone is one base away. The chain is built from TRBV5-1 and TRBJ1-5; 7 positions match TRBD1. Germline V gene data show CDR1 as SGHRS and CDR2 as YFSETQ. J was trimmed by 9 bases and V by 2 bases; bases with no gene match: 8. The length of the CDR3 is 14 residues. As DNA, the CDR3 is TGCGCCAGCAGCTTCCAGGGGGAGGGACGGCCCCAGCATTTT. Protein sequence: CASSFQGEGRPQHF.

The rearrangement joins TRBV9 to TRBJ1-1; TRBD1 might be the D (5 bases). Trimming took off 0 bases at V and 7 bases at J, with 10 bases between the two ends. CDR3 length: 13 residues. Germline CDR1 and CDR2: SGDLS and YYNGEE. Here the CDR3 reads CASSVGGDLEAFF. In nucleotides, the CDR3 is TGTGCCAGCAGCGTAGGGGGGGACCTTGAAGCTTTCTTT.

V usage is TRBV5-1 and J usage is TRBJ1-2, with 7 bases that match TRBD1. CDR3 size: 14 residues. J gave up 7 bases and V 4 bases, and 10 bases lay outside the gene matches. Germline CDR1 is SGHRS and CDR2 is YFSETQ. Written as DNA, the CDR3 is TGCGCCAGCAGCCAGTACGGGACAGTCGGTGGCTACACCTTC. This codes for CASSQYGTVGGYTF. The complete variable domain, with remaining parts taken from reference TRBV5-1 and TRBJ1-2, reads KAGVTQTPRYLIKTRGQQVTLSCSPISGHRSVSWYQQTPGQGLQFLFEYFSETQRNKGNFPGRFSGRQFSNSRSEMNVSTLELGDSALYLCASSQYGTVGGYTFGSGTRLTVV.

This clonotype has at least ten counts. The rearrangement links TRBV5-5 to TRBJ1-4; possibly TRBD1 for D (5 bases). Trimming took off 0 bases at V and 4 bases at J, with 13 bases between the two ends. The CDR3 is 16 amino acids. CDR1 is SGHKS and CDR2 is YYEKEE in the germline V gene (reference sequence). The CDR3 is CASSLDWGLVNEKLFF. The CDR3 coding sequence is TGTGCCAGCAGCTTGGATTGGGGACTGGTTAATGAAAAACTGTTTTTT.

The chain joins TRBV20-1 to TRBJ1-1; possibly TRBD1 for D (6 bases). This CDR3 is 13 amino acids long. V gave up 3 bases and J gave up 1 base, with 9 bases separating them. Germline V gene data show CDR1 as DFQATT and CDR2 as SNEGSKA (reference sequence). The DNA of the CDR3 is TGCAGTGCTAGTGGACAGCAGAACACTGAAGCTTTCTTT. Protein sequence: CSASGQQNTEAFF.

This rearrangement joins TRBV25-1 to TRBJ2-7, with D unclear. The CDR3 sequence is 11 residues long. V was trimmed by 2 bases and J by 5 bases, leaving 4 bases between them. In germline, CDR1 is MGHDK, CDR2 SYGVNS. CDR3 nucleotides: TGTGCCAGCAGTGAAGGAAACGAGCAGTACGTC. It translates to CASSEGNEQYV.

This clonotype was detected a few times. The germline gene is not matched at one end of the junction; a read error may be the cause. CDR3 region: CASSKSDRVGIPF. The CDR3 nucleotides read TGTGCCAGCAGTAAATCGGACAGGGTCGGGATTCCGTTC. This rearrangement joins TRBV28 to TRBJ1-1, with 8 bases that match TRBD1. CDR1 is MDHEN and CDR2 is SYDVKM in the germline V gene. This CDR3 contains 13 residues.

The gene calls are TRBV12-3 or TRBV12-4 and TRBJ1-2; the D is unclear. Trimming took 5 bases from V and 8 from J, leaving 12 bases between them. There are 12 residues in the CDR3. CDR3 coding DNA: TGTGCCAGCAGTGACCAATGGCAGGGCTACACCTTC. This codes for CASSDQWQGYTF.

This clonotype was counted many times. The junction departs from germline at one end; a sequencing error may be responsible. The chain recombines TRBV29-1 with TRBJ2-3, with D unclear. Germline V gene data show CDR1 as SQVTM and CDR2 as ANQGSEA. The CDR3 has 13 amino acids. The chain's CDR3 is CSVRTPSDYTQCF. As DNA, the CDR3 is TGCAGCGTCCGAACCCCCTCAGATTATACGCAGTGTTTT.

A few counts support this clonotype. The chain uses TRBV19 and TRBJ1-2; maybe TRBD1 (5 bases). Germline CDR1 is LNHDA and CDR2 is SQIVND (reference sequence). The CDR3 covers 15 residues. V was clipped by 3 bases and J by 1 base, with 12 bases between them. The CDR3 reads CASSIGRQFNYGYTF. The CDR3 DNA sequence: TGTGCCAGTAGTATTGGACGACAGTTTAACTATGGCTACACCTTC.

The rearrangement uses TRBV11-2 and TRBJ2-3; weak D call: TRBD2 (5 bases). There are 13 residues in the CDR3. Germline CDR1 is SGHAT and CDR2 is FQNNGV. Trimming left V 8 bases short and J 1 base short, with 10 bases between. The CDR3: CASLASGTDTQYF. Here the CDR3 DNA reads TGTGCCAGCCTAGCCAGCGGCACAGATACGCAGTATTTT. The entire variable domain, with the rest obtained from reference TRBV11-2 and TRBJ2-3, is as follows: EAGVAQSPRYKIIEKRQSVAFWCNPISGHATLYWYQQILGQGPKLLIQFQNNGVVDDSQLPKDRFSAERLKGVDSTLKIQPAKLEDSAVYLCASLASGTDTQYFGPGTRLTVL.

With regard to this clonotype: A much larger clone sits a single nucleotide away, making a read error possible. This chain joins TRBV10-3 and TRBJ1-2; TRBD1 agrees at 9 bases. This CDR3 has 13 amino acids. Germline CDR1 reads ENHRY; CDR2 reads SYGVKD. V lost 6 bases, J lost 9 bases, and 8 bases stayed unmatched. The CDR3 DNA reads as TGTGCCATCAGCCGTACACAGGGGGCGCGCTACACCTTC. This sequence encodes CAISRTQGARYTF.

The chain links TRBV2 to TRBJ1-4; TRBD1 agrees at 9 bases. V lost 6 bases, J lost 5 bases, and 4 bases stayed unmatched. The CDR3 is made up of 14 amino acids. The germline V gene has CDR1 SNHLY and CDR2 FYNNEI. In DNA, the CDR3 is TGTGCCAGCAGGGGGACAGGGAAGAATGAAAAACTGTTTTTT. Protein product: CASRGTGKNEKLFF. Together with reference TRBV2 and TRBJ1-4, the CDR3 gives the full variable domain: EPEVTQTPSHQVTQMGQEVILRCVPISNHLYFYWYRQILGQKVEFLVSFYNNEISEKSEIFDDQFSVERPDGSNFTLKIRSTKLEDSAMYFCASRGTGKNEKLFFGSGTQLSVL.